This T cell receptor (beta chain) stems from a study of shared clonotypes between healthy human individuals (dated by TCRdb to about 2020). With respect to the entire study: The cohort comprised a couple of women and three men aged 18 to 49 years. For each donor, CD4 naive and CD4 memory were each given three plates, CD8 naive was given two plates, and CD8 memory was given one plate. Blood TCR repertoires of roughly five healthy adults were deeply sequenced to estimate repertoire size and the extent of clonotype sharing between individuals. Libraries were prepared and TCR repertoires were sequenced by different laboratories using diverse techniques, in order to increase sequencing depth and limit assay-specific biases. Between about 0.8 and 9.5 billion PBMCs per donor were obtained by leukapheresis. General conclusions and limits of the study: Estimated clonotype richness was generally larger for naive than for memory subsets. When a few donors were compared, the shared fraction of clonotypes was around 5.1% for naive CD4, roughly 3.4% for naive CD8, 2.3% for memory CD4, and 0.4% for memory CD8. Because the study included a small number of donors, the genetic and exposure-history diversity represented was limited. Sampling was restricted to blood, and TCR repertoires in tissues likely differ from the TCR repertoires found in blood. Incomplete sequencing was indicated by rarefaction of sorted-subset datasets, despite the large sequencing depth. Pairwise subsampling led to the expectation that sequencing depth would affect the degree of clonotype sharing among donors. Higher generation probabilities were observed for clonotypes shared by all four sorted-subset donors than for non-shared clonotypes.

The donors were healthy, HIV-negative adults who had no recently reported acute infections or vaccinations. Only Caucasian adults living in Nashville, Tennessee, USA were represented among the donors. CD4+ T cells were enriched by magnetic negative selection, after which naive cells were positively selected on CD45RA and the negative fraction was taken as the memory subset. Blood was collected by leukapheresis, and PBMCs were isolated by Ficoll-Histopaque density gradient centrifugation and then cryopreserved in liquid nitrogen vapor phase. Analytical flow cytometry was used to check the purity and quantity of every magnetically sorted T cell population. Genomic DNA was isolated from every sorted fraction and measured by UV absorbance on a Nanodrop 2000c. Points on this clone: Its recognized antigen is unknown. Per-nucleotide qualities are absent, and no much larger clonotype sits a single base away.

Trimming costs V 6 bases and J 2 bases, and their ends lie 17 bases apart. From the cysteine up to the phenylalanine, the CDR3 has a length of 15 residues. Only the CDR3 portion is preserved as DNA: 45 bases, with reading frame beginning at the first base. CDR1 MNHEY and CDR2 SVGAGI are derived from the germline V gene. Using the deep immunoSEQ assay, multiplex PCR amplified TCR CDR3 regions from genomic DNA. Genomic DNA extracted from each cell subset was distributed evenly over all wells of several immunoSEQ 96-well plates, and each plate served as one replicate. Each replicate PCR for sorted subsets received roughly 0.2 ug genomic DNA, equal to tens of thousands of T cell genomes. The purified libraries were quantified using a Qubit 3.0 fluorometer, sized with a Bioanalyzer 2100, and then quantified again using the KAPA Library Quantification kit. Every immunoSEQ 96-well plate was sequenced on a dedicated single-read 150-cycle Illumina NextSeq 550 flow cell. As for the original processing: Because the immunoSEQ output held only junctional sequences and lacked quality scores, the filtering could not match the filtering applied to full-length reads. Sequences were annotated with PyIR, a Python wrapper for IgBLAST v1.9, and V/J genes and CDR3 were assigned using IMGT germline references. Reads were filtered out if the reads had weak V/J assignments (E-value above 1e-6), no CDR3, stop codons, out-of-frame junctions, or ambiguous translated residues. A V3J clonotype was defined by an identical inferred V gene, J gene, and CDR3 amino acid sequence. To compute the percentage overlap between repertoires, the number of shared unique clonotypes was divided by the size of the smaller repertoire. RTK rarefaction, the Chao1 estimator, and Recon v2.1 estimates of unobserved clonotypes were used to assess repertoire richness. For all TCRbeta clonotypes obtained by the gDNA method from a few donors, generation probabilities were computed with OLGA. In TCRdb, the immuneACCESS table is reduced to in-frame sequences with V and J assigned. These tables do not hold every clone; where another copy was compared, an unresolved V gene accounts for under half, and the others remain unexplained. V and J calls plus clone size are reproduced from that table; the DNA served to infer D and trimming. The sample table shows approximately 940,000 clones, and approximately 76% are seen once. The ten largest clonotypes hold over 1.3% of the sample.

The specimen sequenced was memory CD4+ T cells sorted from blood. The meaning of the sample's cell subset or site label: CD45RA-negative fraction. This receptor was obtained from a man aged 18 to 30 in good health. The sequence is built from TRBV6-5 and TRBJ2-7, with the D call perhaps TRBD1 or TRBD2, each one matching 6 bases. CDR3 sequence: CASSRGGPSTYEQYF. The bases are TGTGCCAGCAGCCGAGGGGGGCCGTCAACCTACGAGCAGTACTTC.